This T cell receptor (beta chain) appears in the sequencing data of a study of cytomegalovirus exposure and HLA in healthy donors. General study points: Indistinguishable V segments, including TRBV6-2 and TRBV6-3, were excluded.

Primers included in the PCR were 60 Vbeta and 13 Jbeta primers. Measured with immunoSEQ multiplex PCR; TCRdb has only the in-frame clones, and not every one. Among about 150,000 clones listed, 65% to 90% were seen once. A remark on this clone: Its target is unknown.

V lost 6 bases and J 3 bases, leaving 6 bases between the germline ends. Per the germline V gene, CDR1 is LNHDA and CDR2 is SQIVND (reference sequence). The CDR3 consists of 11 residues. J is TRBJ2-7 and V is TRBV19; TRBD1 is a possible D gene (6 bases). The sequencing sample was made of PBMCs. This receptor was identified in a woman aged 45 to 65 in good health and CMV-seropositive. CDR3 region: CASRDSYEQYF. Here the CDR3 DNA reads TGTGCCAGTAGGGACAGCTACGAGCAGTACTTC.